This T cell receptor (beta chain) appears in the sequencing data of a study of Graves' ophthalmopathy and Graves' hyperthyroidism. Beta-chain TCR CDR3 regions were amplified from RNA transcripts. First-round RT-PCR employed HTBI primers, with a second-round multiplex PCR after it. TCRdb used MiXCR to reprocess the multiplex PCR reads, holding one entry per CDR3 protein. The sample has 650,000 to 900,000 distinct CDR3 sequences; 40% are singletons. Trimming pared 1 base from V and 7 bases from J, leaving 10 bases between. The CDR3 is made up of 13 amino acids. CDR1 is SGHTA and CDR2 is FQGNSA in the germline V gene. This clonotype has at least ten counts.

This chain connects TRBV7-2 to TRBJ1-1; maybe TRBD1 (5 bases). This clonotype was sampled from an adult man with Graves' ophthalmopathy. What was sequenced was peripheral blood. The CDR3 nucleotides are TGTGCCAGCAGCTTAGAGACAGCTAATGAAGCTTTCTTT. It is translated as CASSLETANEAFF.